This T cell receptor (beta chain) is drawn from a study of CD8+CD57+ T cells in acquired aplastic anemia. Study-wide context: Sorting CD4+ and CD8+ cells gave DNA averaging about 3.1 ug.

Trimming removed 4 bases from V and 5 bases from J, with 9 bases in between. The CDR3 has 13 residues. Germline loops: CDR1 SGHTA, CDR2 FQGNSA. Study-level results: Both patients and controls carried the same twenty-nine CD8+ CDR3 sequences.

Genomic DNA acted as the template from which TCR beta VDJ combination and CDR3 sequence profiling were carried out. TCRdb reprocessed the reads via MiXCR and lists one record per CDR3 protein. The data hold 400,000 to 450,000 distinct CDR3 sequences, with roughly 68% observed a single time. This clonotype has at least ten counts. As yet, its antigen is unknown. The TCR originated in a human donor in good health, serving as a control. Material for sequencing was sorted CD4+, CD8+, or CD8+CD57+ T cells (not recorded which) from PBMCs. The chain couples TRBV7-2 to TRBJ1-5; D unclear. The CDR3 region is CASSSRTDQPQHF. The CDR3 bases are TGTGCCAGCAGCTCAAGGACGGATCAGCCCCAGCATTTT.